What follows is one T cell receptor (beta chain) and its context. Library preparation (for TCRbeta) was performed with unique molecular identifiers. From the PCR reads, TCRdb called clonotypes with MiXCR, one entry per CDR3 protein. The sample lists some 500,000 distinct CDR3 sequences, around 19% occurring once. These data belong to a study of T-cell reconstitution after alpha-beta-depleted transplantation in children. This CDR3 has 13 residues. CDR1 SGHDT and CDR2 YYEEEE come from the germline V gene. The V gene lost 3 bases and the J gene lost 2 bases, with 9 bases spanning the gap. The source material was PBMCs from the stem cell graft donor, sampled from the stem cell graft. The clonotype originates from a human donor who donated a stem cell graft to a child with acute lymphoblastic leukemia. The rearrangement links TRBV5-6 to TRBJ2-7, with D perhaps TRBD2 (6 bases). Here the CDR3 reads CASSSLAAYEQYF. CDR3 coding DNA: TGTGCCAGCAGCTCCTTAGCGGCCTACGAGCAGTACTTC.